Listed below are T cell receptor beta chains from one sample, sequenced in a study of T cell changes during pregnancy in multiple sclerosis. Sequenced by immunoSEQ multiplex PCR; TCRdb stores in-frame clones only, minus some. The data hold approximately 85,000 clones, with around 93% observed a single time. This sample comprised peripheral blood, obtained in the third trimester of pregnancy. Source of these receptors: a female donor with multiple sclerosis, enrolled in a pregnancy study. CDR3s include the opening cysteine and the closing phenylalanine or tryptophan. A D gene is named only where the DNA matches it firmly. Only part of the rows carry a size: once, few, many, or a class if the clone is expanded.

j_call v_call d_call clone_size cdr3_nt cdr3_aa
TRBJ1-3 TRBV19 TRBD1 . TGTGCCAGTAGTTTCTCCGGGACAGATGCTCCAAACACCATATATTTT CASSFSGTDAPNTIYF
TRBJ2-7 TRBV25-1 . . TGTGCCAGCAGTGAATCCATGACAGACTTGTACTTC CASSESMTDLYF
TRBJ1-6 TRBV2 . . TGTGCCACAAGGCCGGACAGACAGATTTATAATTCACCCCTCCACTTT CATRPDRQIYNSPLHF
TRBJ1-5 TRBV6-1 . . TGTGCCAGCAGTGAAGCGCGGGGTGCGAATCAGCCCCAGCATTTT CASSEARGANQPQHF
TRBJ1-1 TRBV7-6 . . TGTGCCACCCAAACGGGACACCTGAACACTGAAGCTTTCTTT CATQTGHLNTEAFF
TRBJ2-1 TRBV5-1 TRBD1 . TGCGCCAGCAGCTTGGGCGGACAGGATTCCTACAATGAGCAGTTCTTC CASSLGGQDSYNEQFF
TRBJ1-5 TRBV5-6 TRBD1 . TGTGCCAGCAGCTCGAACCAGGACAGGGGTGATCAGCCCCAGCATTTT CASSSNQDRGDQPQHF
TRBJ2-7 TRBV15 . . TGTGCCACCAGCAGAGGTAGGGGCTACGAGCAGTACTTC CATSRGRGYEQYF
TRBJ1-2 TRBV6-5 . . TGTGCCAGCAGTTACGGGGGGGGCGGCTATGGCTACACCTTC CASSYGGGGYGYTF
TRBJ1-1 TRBV2 . . TGTGCCAGCAATAGACAGGTGAACACTGAAGCTTTCTTT CASNRQVNTEAFF
TRBJ2-7 TRBV11-2 . . TGTGCCAGCAGCCTCGGGGTAGACTACGAGCAGTACTTC CASSLGVDYEQYF
TRBJ1-6 TRBV25-1 . once TGTGCCAGCAGTGAATGGGGGCCCCCTCATTCACCCCTCCACTTT CASSEWGPPHSPLHF
TRBJ2-3 TRBV5-6 . . TGTGCCAGCAGCTTGTCCCAGGGCACAGATACGCAGTATTTT CASSLSQGTDTQYF
TRBJ2-7 TRBV6-5 TRBD1 . TGTGCCAGCAGCTCTACCGGGACAGACTACGAGCAGTACTTC CASSSTGTDYEQYF
TRBJ1-1 TRBV27 TRBD1 . TGTGCCAGCAGTTTCCGGGACAGGGTTGGAACTACTGAAGCTTTCTTT CASSFRDRVGTTEAFF
TRBJ2-6 TRBV18 TRBD1 . TGTGCCAGCTCACCCGGGACAGGGAACTCTGGGGCCAACGTCCTGACTTTC CASSPGTGNSGANVLTF
TRBJ2-2 TRBV29-1 TRBD1 . TGCAGCGTCGGACAGGGGGCCGGGGAGCTGTTTTTT CSVGQGAGELFF
TRBJ2-2 TRBV2 TRBD1 once TGTGCCAGCAGGGACCGACAGGGCACCGGGGAGCTGTTTTTT CASRDRQGTGELFF
TRBJ2-1 TRBV30 . once TGTGCCTGGCTTAGGGGGACACCCTACAATGAGCAGTTCTTC CAWLRGTPYNEQFF
TRBJ2-3 TRBV10-2 . . TGCGCCAGCAGTAACTCCGGGTACTTGCAGTATTTT CASSNSGYLQYF
TRBJ2-7 TRBV5-1 TRBD1 . TGCGCCAGCAGCTTGGCGGGGGTCTGGACAGGGCTTCAAGAGCAGTACTTC CASSLAGVWTGLQEQYF
TRBJ2-3 TRBV4-2 TRBD2 . TGTGCCAGCAGCCAGGACCTAGCGGGGAGCACCACAGATACGCAGTATTTT CASSQDLAGSTTDTQYF
TRBJ1-2 TRBV12-5 . . TGTGCTAGTGCCCGGTGGGGGGATGATGGTGGCTACACCTTC CASARWGDDGGYTF
TRBJ2-1 TRBV5-6 . once TGTGCCAGCAGCCCACAGGGAAATGAGCAGTTCTTC CASSPQGNEQFF
TRBJ1-5 TRBV30 TRBD1 . TGTGCCTGGAGTTACGACAGGGGGCTTAGTCAGCCCCAGCATTTT CAWSYDRGLSQPQHF
TRBJ2-6 TRBV7-9 TRBD1 . TGTGCCAGCAGCTTTGTGGCCGGGACAGGATTCTCTGGGGCCAACGTCCTGACTTTC CASSFVAGTGFSGANVLTF
TRBJ2-3 TRBV6-1 . . TGTGCCAGCAGCGCTCTGGGCGGGGCAGATACGCAGTATTTT CASSALGGADTQYF
TRBJ1-1 TRBV2 . . TGTGCCAGCAGTGAATGGGCTCCGGACACTGAAGCTTTCTTT CASSEWAPDTEAFF
TRBJ1-1 TRBV13 . . TGTGCCAGCAGCCGAGCCACTCGTTCCAATGAAGCTTTCTTT CASSRATRSNEAFF
TRBJ1-5 TRBV28 . . TGTGCCGGGGCAGACAGGACCAATCAGCCCCAGCATTTT CAGADRTNQPQHF
TRBJ1-1 TRBV5-6 . . TGTGCCAGCAGAATAAGGGCGGGGGACACTGAAGCTTTCTTT CASRIRAGDTEAFF
TRBJ2-1 TRBV4-2 . . TGTGCCAGCAGCCTCCTTACGGGGGACCACAATGAGCAGTTCTTC CASSLLTGDHNEQFF
TRBJ1-5 TRBV10-3 . once TGTGCCATCAGTGAGTCGATCGGGGGTTCGGTGGGTCAGCCCCAGCATTTT CAISESIGGSVGQPQHF
TRBJ2-1 TRBV11-3 TRBD2 . TGTGCCAGCAGCTTTTCGCTAGCGGGGGGGCATGAGCAGTTCTTC CASSFSLAGGHEQFF
TRBJ2-7 TRBV10-3 TRBD2 . TGTGCCATCAGTAGGACTAGCGGCTCCTACGAGCAGTACTTC CAISRTSGSYEQYF
TRBJ1-2 TRBV4-1 TRBD1 . TGCGCCAGCAGCCAAGAAGGGGACAGGGGGCGCGTACCCTATGGCTACACCTTC CASSQEGDRGRVPYGYTF
TRBJ2-2 TRBV6-1 . . TGTGCCAGCAGTGCTCGGGGGACTTTCACCGGGGAGCTGTTTTTT CASSARGTFTGELFF